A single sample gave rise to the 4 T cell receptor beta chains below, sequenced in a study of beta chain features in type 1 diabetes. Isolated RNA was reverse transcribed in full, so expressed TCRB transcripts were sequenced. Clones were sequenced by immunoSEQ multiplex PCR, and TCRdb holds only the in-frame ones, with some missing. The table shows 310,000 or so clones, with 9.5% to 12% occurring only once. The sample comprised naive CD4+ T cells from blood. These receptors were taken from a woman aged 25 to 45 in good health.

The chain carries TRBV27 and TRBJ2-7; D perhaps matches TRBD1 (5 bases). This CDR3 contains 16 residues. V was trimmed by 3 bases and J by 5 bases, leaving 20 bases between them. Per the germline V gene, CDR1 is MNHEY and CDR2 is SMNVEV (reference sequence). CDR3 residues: CASSFGLGRAQDEQYF. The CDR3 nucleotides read TGTGCCAGCAGTTTCGGCTTGGGCAGGGCCCAAGACGAGCAGTACTTC.

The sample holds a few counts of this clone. Here the CDR3 reads CASSFGTAKNIQYF. The CDR3, as DNA: TGTGCCAGCAGCTTCGGTACGGCCAAAAACATTCAGTACTTC. V gene TRBV11-2 combines with J gene TRBJ2-4, with D unresolved. V dropped 3 bases and J dropped 1 base, with 7 bases sitting between them. Germline CDR1 and CDR2: SGHAT and FQNNGV. This CDR3 is 14 amino acids long.

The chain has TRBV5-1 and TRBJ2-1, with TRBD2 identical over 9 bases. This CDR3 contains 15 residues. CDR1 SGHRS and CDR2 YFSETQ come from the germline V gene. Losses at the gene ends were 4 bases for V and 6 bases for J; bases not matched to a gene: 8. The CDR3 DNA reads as TGCGCCAGCAGCGTGCCGGGACTAGCAGGCAATGAGCAGTTCTTC. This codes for CASSVPGLAGNEQFF. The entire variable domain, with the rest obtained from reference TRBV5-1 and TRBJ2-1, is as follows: KAGVTQTPRYLIKTRGQQVTLSCSPISGHRSVSWYQQTPGQGLQFLFEYFSETQRNKGNFPGRFSGRQFSNSRSEMNVSTLELGDSALYLCASSVPGLAGNEQFFGPGTRLTVL.

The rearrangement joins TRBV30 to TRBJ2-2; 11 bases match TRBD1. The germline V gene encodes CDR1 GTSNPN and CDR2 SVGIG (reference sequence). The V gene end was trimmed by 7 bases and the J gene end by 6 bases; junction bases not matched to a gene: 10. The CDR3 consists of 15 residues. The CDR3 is CASTRGQGVPGELFF. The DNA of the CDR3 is TGTGCCTCCACCCGGGGACAGGGGGTCCCCGGGGAGCTGTTTTTT.